Sequencing of this T cell receptor (beta chain) was carried out in a study of T cells in Graves' hyperthyroidism and ophthalmopathy. TCR beta CDR3 regions were amplified from RNA transcripts. HTBI primers were used for first-round RT-PCR of the TCR CDR3. TCRdb processed the multiplex PCR reads anew with MiXCR; each CDR3 protein has one entry. The table includes some 650,000 distinct CDR3 sequences, 16% detected once. There are many counts of this clonotype. CDR1 and CDR2 from the germline V gene are LGHDT and YNNKEL (reference sequence). V shed 3 bases and J shed 3 bases, with 8 bases lying between them. The CDR3 contains 14 residues.

The rearrangement uses TRBV3-1 and TRBJ2-2; D is uncertain. This TCR was recovered from a middle-aged woman with Graves' ophthalmopathy. The source material was blood. In nucleotides, the CDR3 is TGTGCCAGCAGCCAGCACGGTGACACCGGGGAGCTGTTTTTT. Translated, it gives CASSQHGDTGELFF.